Described below is a single T cell receptor beta chain sequence and its context. Its antigen is not identified. This sample was taken from a study of T cell responses to AZD1222 COVID-19 vaccine. Overall study findings and caveats: Nearly half of the spike-specific TCRs reportedly recognize variant regions that carry no mutations. Repertoire samples came only from after the peak T cell response. Donors, mostly white British, included more females; clonal diversity was possibly underestimated.

The data were produced by immunoSEQ multiplex PCR, yet TCRdb's version contains in-frame clones alone and is incomplete. Seen here are some 170,000 clones, 92% observed once, and the top ten hold roughly 4.4%. Trimming took 6 bases from V and 5 from J, leaving 11 bases between them. The CDR3 spans 12 residues. CDR1 SQVTM and CDR2 ANQGSEA come from the germline V gene. This specimen was peripheral blood, taken on day 0 of MenACWY control vaccination. The receptor's source is an adult in good health. The V gene is TRBV29-1, the J gene TRBJ1-5; possibly TRBD1 for D (5 bases). The CDR3, as DNA: TGCAGCGTCGGACATTTAGATCAGCCCCAGCATTTT. Protein: CSVGHLDQPQHF.